This T cell receptor beta chain was sequenced for a study of shared clonotypes between healthy human individuals. From germline, CDR1 is SGHTA and CDR2 FQGNSA. Trimming at V came to 5 bases and at J to 2 bases, leaving 4 bases not matched to a gene. The CDR3 totals 15 residues. Assay execution took place at the deep level. Each subset's genomic DNA was split evenly across several immunoSEQ plates. Only in-frame clones appear in the TCRdb table, and some are missing; sequencing was by immunoSEQ multiplex PCR. The sample has hundreds of thousands of clones; around 79% are singletons. HIV-negative, healthy adults without recent acute infections or vaccinations were the donors.

This receptor was obtained from a woman aged 35 to 49 in good health. Some clones in this sample may be carry-over from other donors' samples. J is TRBJ2-1 and V is TRBV7-2; 9 bases are a match to TRBD2. Sequencing was done on a sample of PBMCs. CDR3 nucleotide sequence: TGTGCCAGCAGCCCCCTAGCGGGACCCTACAATGAGCAGTTCTTC. Protein product: CASSPLAGPYNEQFF. Full variable domain (outside the CDR3, taken from reference TRBV7-2 and TRBJ2-1): GAGVSQSPSNKVTEKGKDVELRCDPISGHTALYWYRQSLGQGLEFLIYFQGNSAPDKSGLPSDRFSAERTGGSVSTLTIQRTQQEDSAVYLCASSPLAGPYNEQFFGPGTRLTVL.